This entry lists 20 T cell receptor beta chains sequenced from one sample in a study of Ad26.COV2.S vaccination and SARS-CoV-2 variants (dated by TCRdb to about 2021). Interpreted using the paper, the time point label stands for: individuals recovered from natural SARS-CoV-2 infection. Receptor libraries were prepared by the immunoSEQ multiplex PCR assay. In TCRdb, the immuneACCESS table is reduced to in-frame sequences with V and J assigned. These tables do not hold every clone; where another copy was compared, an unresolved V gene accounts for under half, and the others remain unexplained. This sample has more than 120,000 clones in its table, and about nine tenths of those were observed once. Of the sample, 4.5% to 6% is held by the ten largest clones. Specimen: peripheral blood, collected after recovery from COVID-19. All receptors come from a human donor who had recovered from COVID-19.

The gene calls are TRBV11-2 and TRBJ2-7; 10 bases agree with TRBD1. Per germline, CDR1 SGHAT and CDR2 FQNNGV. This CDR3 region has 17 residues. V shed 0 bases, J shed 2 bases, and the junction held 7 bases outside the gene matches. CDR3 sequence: CASSLDLWDRGTYEQYF. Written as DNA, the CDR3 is TGTGCCAGCAGCTTAGACCTTTGGGACAGGGGTACCTACGAGCAGTACTTC.

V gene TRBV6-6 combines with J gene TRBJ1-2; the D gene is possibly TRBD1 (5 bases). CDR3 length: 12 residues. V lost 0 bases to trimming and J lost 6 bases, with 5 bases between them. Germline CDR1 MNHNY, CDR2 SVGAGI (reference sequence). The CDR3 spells CASSYSGDGYTF. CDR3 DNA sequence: TGTGCCAGCAGTTACTCAGGGGATGGCTACACCTTC.

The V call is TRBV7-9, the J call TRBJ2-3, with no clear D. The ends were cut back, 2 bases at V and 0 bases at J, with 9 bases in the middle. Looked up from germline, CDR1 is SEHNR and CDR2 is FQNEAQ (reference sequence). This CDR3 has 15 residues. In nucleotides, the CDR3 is TGTGCCAGCAGCTTATGGCAGCCTAGCACAGATACGCAGTATTTT. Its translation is CASSLWQPSTDTQYF.

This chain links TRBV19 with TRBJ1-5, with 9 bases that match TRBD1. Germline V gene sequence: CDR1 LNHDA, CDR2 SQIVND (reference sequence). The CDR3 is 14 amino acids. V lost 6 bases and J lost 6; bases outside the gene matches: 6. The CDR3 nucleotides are TGTGCCAGTAGGGGGACAGGGTCCGGTCAGCCCCAGCATTTT. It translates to CASRGTGSGQPQHF.

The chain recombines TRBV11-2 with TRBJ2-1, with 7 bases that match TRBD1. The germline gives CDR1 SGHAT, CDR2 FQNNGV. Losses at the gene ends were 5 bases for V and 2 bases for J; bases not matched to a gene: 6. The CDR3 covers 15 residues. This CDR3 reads CASSPRDSAYNEQFF. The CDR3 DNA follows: TGTGCCAGCAGCCCGAGGGACAGCGCCTACAATGAGCAGTTCTTC. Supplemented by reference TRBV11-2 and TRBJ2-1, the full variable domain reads EAGVAQSPRYKIIEKRQSVAFWCNPISGHATLYWYQQILGQGPKLLIQFQNNGVVDDSQLPKDRFSAERLKGVDSTLKIQPAKLEDSAVYLCASSPRDSAYNEQFFGPGTRLTVL.

The DNA for the CDR3 is TGTGCCCGGACCGGACGGACGAACACTGAAGCTTTCTTT. Protein sequence: CARTGRTNTEAFF. The V and J genes are TRBV30 and TRBJ1-1; D is unclear. The CDR3 loop spans 13 amino acids. Trimming cost V 8 bases and J 1 base, with 14 bases left between them. The V gene's germline CDR1 is GTSNPN and CDR2 SVGIG (reference sequence).

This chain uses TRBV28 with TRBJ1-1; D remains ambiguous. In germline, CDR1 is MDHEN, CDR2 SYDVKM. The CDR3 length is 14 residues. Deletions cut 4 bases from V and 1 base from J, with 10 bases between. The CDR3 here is CASSSQWGNTEAFF. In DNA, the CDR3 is TGTGCCAGCAGTTCCCAGTGGGGGAACACTGAAGCTTTCTTT.

The CDR3 coding sequence is TGTGCCAGCAGCTATGCTCAGGGCAGAGGGAACACCGGGGAGCTGTTTTTT. This sequence encodes CASSYAQGRGNTGELFF. The J gene is TRBJ2-2, the V gene TRBV5-6; D may be TRBD1 (5 bases). V lost 3 bases and J 1 base, leaving 16 bases between the germline ends. Germline lookup yields CDR1 SGHDT and CDR2 YYEEEE. CDR3 length: 17 amino acids.

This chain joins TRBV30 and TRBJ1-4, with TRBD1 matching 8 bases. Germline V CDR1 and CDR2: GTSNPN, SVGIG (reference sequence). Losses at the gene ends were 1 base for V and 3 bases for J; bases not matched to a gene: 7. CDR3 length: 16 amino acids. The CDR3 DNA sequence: TGTGCCTGGAGTGGTCTTCAGGGGGCACCTAATGAAAAACTGTTTTTT. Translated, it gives CAWSGLQGAPNEKLFF.

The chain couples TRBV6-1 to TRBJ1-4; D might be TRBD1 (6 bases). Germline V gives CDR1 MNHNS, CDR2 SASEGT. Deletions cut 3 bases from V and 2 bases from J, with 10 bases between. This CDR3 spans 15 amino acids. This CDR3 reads CASSELGHTNEKLFF. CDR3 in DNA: TGTGCCAGCAGTGAGCTGGGACATACTAATGAAAAACTGTTTTTT.

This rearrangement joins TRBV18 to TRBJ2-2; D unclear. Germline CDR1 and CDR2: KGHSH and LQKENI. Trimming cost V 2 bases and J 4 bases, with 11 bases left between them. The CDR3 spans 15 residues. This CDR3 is CASSPNTVRTGELFF. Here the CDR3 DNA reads TGTGCCAGCTCACCAAACACAGTTCGCACCGGGGAGCTGTTTTTT.

In nucleotides, the CDR3 is TGTGCCAGCTCACCGGGGAATAGCAATCAGCCCCAGCATTTT. It is translated as CASSPGNSNQPQHF. The V call is TRBV18, the J call TRBJ1-5; D unresolved. Trimming pared 3 bases from V and 0 bases from J, leaving 6 bases between. The CDR3 length is 14 residues. Per germline, CDR1 KGHSH and CDR2 LQKENI.

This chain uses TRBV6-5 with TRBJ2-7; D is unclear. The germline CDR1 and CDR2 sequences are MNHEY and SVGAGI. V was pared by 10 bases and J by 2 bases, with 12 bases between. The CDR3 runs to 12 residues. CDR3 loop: CAIGYTPYEQYF. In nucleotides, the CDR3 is TGTGCCATCGGATACACCCCCTACGAGCAGTACTTC.

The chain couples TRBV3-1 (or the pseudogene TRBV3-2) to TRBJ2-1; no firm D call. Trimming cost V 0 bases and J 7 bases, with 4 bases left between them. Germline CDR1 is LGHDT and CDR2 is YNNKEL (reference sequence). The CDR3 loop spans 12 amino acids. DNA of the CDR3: TGTGCCAGCAGCCAAGAAGTAAATGAGCAGTTCTTC. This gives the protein CASSQEVNEQFF.

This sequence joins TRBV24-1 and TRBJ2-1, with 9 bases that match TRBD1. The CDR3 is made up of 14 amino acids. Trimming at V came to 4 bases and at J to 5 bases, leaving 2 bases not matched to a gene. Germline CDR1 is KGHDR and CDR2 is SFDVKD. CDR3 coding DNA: TGTGCCACCAGTGAAACAGGGGGCAACAATGAGCAGTTCTTC. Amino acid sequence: CATSETGGNNEQFF.

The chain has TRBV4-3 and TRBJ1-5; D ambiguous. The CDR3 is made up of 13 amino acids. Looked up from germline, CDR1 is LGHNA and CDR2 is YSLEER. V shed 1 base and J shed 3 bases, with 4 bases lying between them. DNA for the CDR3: TGCGCCAGCAGCCAAGGTTTCAATCAGCCCCAGCATTTT. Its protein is CASSQGFNQPQHF.

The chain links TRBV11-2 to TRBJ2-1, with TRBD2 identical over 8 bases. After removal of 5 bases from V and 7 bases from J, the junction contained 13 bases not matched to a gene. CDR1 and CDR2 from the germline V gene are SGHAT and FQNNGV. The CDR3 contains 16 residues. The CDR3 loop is CASSPLRSGVGNEQFF. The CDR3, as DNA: TGTGCCAGCAGCCCCCTCCGTAGCGGGGTTGGGAATGAGCAGTTCTTC.

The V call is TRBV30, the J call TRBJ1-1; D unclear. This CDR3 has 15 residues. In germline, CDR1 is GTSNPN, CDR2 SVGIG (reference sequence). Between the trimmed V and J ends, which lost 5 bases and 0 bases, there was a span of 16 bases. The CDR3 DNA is TGTGCCTGGGTCCCCCTAGGGTACATGAACACTGAAGCTTTCTTT. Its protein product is CAWVPLGYMNTEAFF.

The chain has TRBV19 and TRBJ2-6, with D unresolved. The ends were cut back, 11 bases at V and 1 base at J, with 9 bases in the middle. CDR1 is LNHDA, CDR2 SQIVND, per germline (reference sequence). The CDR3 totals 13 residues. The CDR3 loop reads CAGRTSGANVLTF. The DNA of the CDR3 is TGTGCCGGAAGAACGTCTGGGGCCAACGTCCTGACTTTC.

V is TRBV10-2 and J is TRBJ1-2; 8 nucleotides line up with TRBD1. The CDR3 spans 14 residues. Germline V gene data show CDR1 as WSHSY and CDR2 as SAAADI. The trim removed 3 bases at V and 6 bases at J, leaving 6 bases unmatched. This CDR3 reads CASSEYRGSNGYTF. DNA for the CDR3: TGCGCCAGCAGTGAATACAGGGGGAGCAATGGCTACACCTTC.